The rows below give T cell receptor beta chains drawn from one sample of a study of graft-versus-host responses after intestinal transplantation. These receptors have no known antigen. Sequencing used immunoSEQ multiplex PCR; TCRdb keeps in-frame clones, though not all of them. Among about 110,000 clones listed, about 92% were seen once. Sequences were derived from unstimulated CD8+ T cells sorted from spleen or lymph node cells, sampled before transplant. The receptors here all came from a human donor who was the organ donor for an intestinal transplant. CDR3s include the opening cysteine and the closing phenylalanine or tryptophan. Clone size, where shown, is once, few, many, or a class for clones that have expanded.

j_gene: TRBJ1-1
abundance: .
v_gene: TRBV28
CDR3aa: CASSSHLGGYGRSEAFF

j_gene: TRBJ2-4
abundance: .
v_gene: TRBV7-9
CDR3aa: CASSPANRDIQYF

j_gene: TRBJ1-1
abundance: .
v_gene: TRBV5-1
CDR3aa: CASSWTVNTEAFF

j_gene: TRBJ2-1
abundance: .
v_gene: TRBV28
CDR3aa: CASSSSGGHNEQFF

j_gene: TRBJ2-3
abundance: once
v_gene: TRBV9
CDR3aa: CASSVGRERTDTQYF

j_gene: TRBJ2-7
abundance: .
v_gene: TRBV5-1
CDR3aa: CASSLVSSYEQYF

j_gene: TRBJ2-3
abundance: .
v_gene: TRBV5-1
CDR3aa: CATGLADSSDTQYF

j_gene: TRBJ2-3
abundance: once
v_gene: TRBV7-9
CDR3aa: CASSWGVSSTDTQYF

j_gene: TRBJ2-7
abundance: .
v_gene: TRBV28
CDR3aa: CASSSGRFNEQYF

j_gene: TRBJ2-7
abundance: .
v_gene: TRBV29-1
CDR3aa: CSAKGGISYEQYF

j_gene: TRBJ1-4
abundance: .
v_gene: TRBV7-9
CDR3aa: CASSASKDGAGEKLFF

j_gene: TRBJ1-3
abundance: .
v_gene: TRBV7-2
CDR3aa: CASSLSRENGNTIYF

j_gene: TRBJ2-3
abundance: once
v_gene: TRBV15
CDR3aa: CATSSNRGGTTYTQYF

j_gene: TRBJ2-1
abundance: .
v_gene: TRBV15
CDR3aa: CATSREVQGSYNEQFF

j_gene: TRBJ1-2
abundance: .
v_gene: TRBV9
CDR3aa: CASSVGTRGYTF

j_gene: TRBJ2-7
abundance: .
v_gene: TRBV6-5
CDR3aa: CASNRVGYEQYF

j_gene: TRBJ1-1
abundance: .
v_gene: TRBV6-1
CDR3aa: CASSDQGALNTEAFF

j_gene: TRBJ1-5
abundance: .
v_gene: TRBV27
CDR3aa: CASSWRANQPQHF

j_gene: TRBJ2-7
abundance: .
v_gene: TRBV13
CDR3aa: CASSPPRRSYEQYF

j_gene: TRBJ2-7
abundance: .
v_gene: TRBV4-1
CDR3aa: CASSATKAGGYEQYF

j_gene: TRBJ1-1
abundance: once
v_gene: TRBV2
CDR3aa: CATGEGWTEAFF

j_gene: TRBJ2-6
abundance: .
v_gene: TRBV9
CDR3aa: CASSVVPGQGPGANVLTF

j_gene: TRBJ2-7
abundance: few
v_gene: TRBV6-6
CDR3aa: CASSYDRQGGSYEQYF

j_gene: TRBJ2-6
abundance: .
v_gene: TRBV5-8
CDR3aa: CASSLPLAGAGANVLTF

j_gene: TRBJ2-1
abundance: .
v_gene: TRBV6-6
CDR3aa: CASSYSFLAVDNEQFF

j_gene: TRBJ2-7
abundance: .
v_gene: TRBV30
CDR3aa: CAWSVRLRKDEQYF

j_gene: TRBJ2-1
abundance: .
v_gene: TRBV27
CDR3aa: CASSLVAGGHNEQFF

j_gene: TRBJ2-3
abundance: .
v_gene: TRBV9
CDR3aa: CASSVEEGHGTDTQYF

j_gene: TRBJ1-1
abundance: .
v_gene: TRBV10-3
CDR3aa: CAISEQNTEAFF

j_gene: TRBJ2-7
abundance: once
v_gene: TRBV10-3
CDR3aa: CAISESKQGEQYEQYF

j_gene: TRBJ2-1
abundance: .
v_gene: TRBV7-9
CDR3aa: CASSLTGLVDNEQFF

j_gene: TRBJ2-7
abundance: .
v_gene: TRBV28
CDR3aa: CASRWTGPYEQYF

j_gene: TRBJ2-3
abundance: once
v_gene: TRBV30
CDR3aa: CAWTLAGGQGDTQYF

j_gene: TRBJ2-1
abundance: .
v_gene: TRBV9
CDR3aa: CASSGWEGRDDQFF

j_gene: TRBJ1-2
abundance: .
v_gene: TRBV9
CDR3aa: CASSPARGRYGYTF

j_gene: TRBJ2-7
abundance: once
v_gene: TRBV11-2
CDR3aa: CASSLTGRSNEQYF

j_gene: TRBJ2-2
abundance: .
v_gene: TRBV5-1
CDR3aa: CASSLQAAGMNTGELFF

j_gene: TRBJ1-2
abundance: .
v_gene: TRBV5-1
CDR3aa: CASSPRTGETYGYTF

j_gene: TRBJ2-7
abundance: .
v_gene: TRBV19
CDR3aa: CASSILAEKTEQYF

j_gene: TRBJ2-1
abundance: .
v_gene: TRBV19
CDR3aa: CASSFSSLEQFF

j_gene: TRBJ2-7
abundance: .
v_gene: TRBV12-2
CDR3aa: CASRLRDDRGETYEQYF

j_gene: TRBJ2-7
abundance: .
v_gene: TRBV7-9
CDR3aa: CASSLWSGTGYYEQYF